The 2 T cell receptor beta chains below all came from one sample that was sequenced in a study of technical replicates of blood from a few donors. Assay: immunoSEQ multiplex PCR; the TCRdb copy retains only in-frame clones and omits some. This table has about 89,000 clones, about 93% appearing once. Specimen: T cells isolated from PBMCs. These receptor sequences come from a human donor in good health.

CDR3 coding DNA: TGTGCCAGCAGTTTTCTGGGACAGGGCTACAATGAGCAGTTCTTC. Amino acids: CASSFLGQGYNEQFF. The V call is TRBV27, the J call TRBJ2-1, with 9 bases identical to TRBD1. The junction had 3 bases not matched to a gene; V was cut back by 3 bases and J by 3 bases. The CDR3 is 15 amino acids. CDR1 is MNHEY, CDR2 SMNVEV, per germline (reference sequence).

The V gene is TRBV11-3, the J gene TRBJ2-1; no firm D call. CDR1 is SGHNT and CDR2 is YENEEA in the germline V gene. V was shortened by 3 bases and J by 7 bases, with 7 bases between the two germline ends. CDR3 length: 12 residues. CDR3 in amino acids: CASSLRNNEQFF. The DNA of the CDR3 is TGTGCCAGCAGCTTGAGAAATAATGAGCAGTTCTTC.